This T cell receptor beta chain was found in a study of shared clonotypes between healthy human individuals. As regards this clone: Its matching antigen is unknown.

It was into CD45RA+ naive and CD45RA-negative memory subsets that the CD4+ cells were split. This CDR3 region has 12 residues. Deletions cut 5 bases from V and 6 bases from J, with 9 bases between. Germline loops: CDR1 SGHVS, CDR2 FNYEAQ. Sequencing was performed with immunoSEQ multiplex PCR; in TCRdb, only in-frame clones are kept and a portion is missing. The data contain fewer than 3 million clones, 80% to 95% of them singletons. Study results and caveats: Having only a few donors restricted how much genetic and exposure-history diversity was captured. Generation probabilities were higher for clonotypes shared across all four sorted-subset donors than for unshared ones. Despite large depth, sorted-subset datasets appeared incompletely sequenced.

The clonotype comes from a young man in good health. Some clones in this sample may be carry-over from other donors' samples. Sequencing was done on a sample of naive CD4+ T cells from PBMCs. Stated subset: CD45RA+ positively selected. This chain uses TRBV7-6 with TRBJ2-3, with a tentative D call TRBD2 (5 bases). The CDR3 nucleotides are TGTGCCAGCAGCCCAACGGGGGATACGCAGTATTTT. This codes for CASSPTGDTQYF.